These T cell receptor beta chains were read from a single sample in a study of low-dose radiotherapy and immunotherapy resistance in tumors. TCRdb reanalysed the reads using MiXCR and keeps one entry per CDR3 protein. In the table there are tens of thousands of distinct CDR3 sequences, 15% to 20% of which are singletons. The source was PBMCs, collected before treatment. These receptors were collected from a male donor with prostate cancer. The CDR3 runs from the conserved cysteine through the conserved F or W. A D gene is named only where the DNA matches it firmly. Size is stated for part of the rows, as once, few or many counts, or as a class when the clone is expanded.

>TRBV29-1|many|TRBD1|TRBJ1-5
CSVADRGDQPQHF
TGCAGCGTAGCGGACAGGGGAGACCAGCCCCAGCATTTT
>TRBV27|many|.|TRBJ2-6
CASGSASGANVLTF
TGTGCCAGCGGGAGCGCCTCTGGGGCCAACGTCCTGACTTTC
>TRBV7-8|many|.|TRBJ2-7
CASSFFRGTYEQYF
TGTGCCAGCAGCTTTTTCAGGGGTACCTACGAGCAGTACTTC
>TRBV7-9|many|.|TRBJ2-7
CASSLDGYYEQYF
TGTGCCAGCAGCTTAGACGGATACTACGAGCAGTACTTC
>TRBV6-2/TRBV6-3|many|TRBD2|TRBJ2-3
CASTQDPGLAADTQYF
TGTGCCAGCACCCAGGACCCGGGACTAGCGGCAGATACGCAGTATTTT
>TRBV11-2|many|.|TRBJ2-2
CASSYKPGLPGELFF
TGTGCCAGCAGCTATAAACCGGGACTCCCCGGGGAGCTGTTTTTT
>TRBV18|many|.|TRBJ2-3
CASSPPMTEDTQYF
TGTGCCAGCTCACCACCGATGACTGAAGATACGCAGTATTTT
>TRBV3-1|.|.|TRBJ2-7
CASSQRGASSYEQYF
TGTGCCAGCAGCCAAAGGGGGGCATCCTCCTACGAGCAGTACTTC
>TRBV15|many|TRBD1|TRBJ2-2
CATSRDSQGATGELFF
TGTGCCACCAGCAGAGATTCTCAGGGGGCGACCGGGGAGCTGTTTTTT
>TRBV29-1|many|TRBD1|TRBJ1-2
CSDTGGYGYTF
TGCAGCGATACAGGGGGGTATGGCTACACCTTC
>TRBV7-9|many|.|TRBJ2-5
CASSSSGYQQETQYF
TGTGCCAGCAGTTCTTCAGGGTACCAACAAGAGACCCAGTACTTC
>TRBV11-3|many|.|TRBJ2-1
CASSLAPGYNEQFF
TGTGCCAGCAGCTTAGCCCCCGGATACAATGAGCAGTTCTTC
>TRBV18|many|TRBD1|TRBJ2-7
CASSPGTDTYEQYF
TGTGCCAGCTCACCAGGGACAGACACGTACGAGCAGTACTTC
>TRBV18|many|.|TRBJ2-7
CASSPRGRLASYEQYF
TGTGCCAGCTCACCTCGGGGGCGACTAGCCTCCTACGAGCAGTACTTC
>TRBV7-2|many|.|TRBJ2-2
CASMQQGRTGELFF
TGTGCCAGCATGCAACAGGGTCGCACCGGGGAGCTGTTTTTT
>TRBV20-1|many|.|TRBJ1-3
CSAPRGEAGNTIYF
TGCAGTGCGCCCCGGGGAGAGGCTGGAAACACCATATATTTT
>TRBV4-2|.|.|TRBJ2-3
CASSRSEGGDTQYF
TGTGCCAGCAGCCGATCGGAGGGAGGAGATACGCAGTATTTT
>TRBV6-5|many|.|TRBJ2-2
CASTVPGTGELFF
TGTGCCAGCACGGTTCCAGGCACCGGGGAGCTGTTTTTT
>TRBV7-9|many|.|TRBJ2-3
CASSPGSLDTQYF
TGTGCCAGCAGCCCCGGGTCCCTGGATACGCAGTATTTT
>TRBV12-3/TRBV12-4|few|.|TRBJ2-3
CASRPAGRGADTQYF
TGTGCCAGCAGGCCGGCCGGCCGGGGTGCAGATACGCAGTATTTT
>TRBV5-4|many|TRBD2|TRBJ2-7
CASSSGTSYEQYF
TGTGCCAGCAGCTCCGGGACTAGCTACGAGCAGTACTTC
>TRBV5-1|many|TRBD1|TRBJ2-3
CASSPMTGADTQYF
TGCGCCAGCAGCCCGATGACAGGGGCAGATACGCAGTATTTT
>TRBV29-1|many|TRBD1|TRBJ1-5
CSVDRPLGQPQHF
TGCAGCGTGGACAGGCCCCTAGGTCAGCCCCAGCATTTT
>TRBV12-3/TRBV12-4|many|.|TRBJ1-2
CASSLGQGGYTF
TGTGCCAGCAGCTTAGGTCAGGGAGGCTACACCTTC
>TRBV5-6|.|.|TRBJ2-3
CASTPVGGWDTDTQYF
TGTGCCAGCACCCCGGTCGGGGGTTGGGACACAGATACGCAGTATTTT
>TRBV19|many|TRBD1|TRBJ2-5
CASSRPGTGSGETQYF
TGTGCCAGTAGCCGTCCCGGGACAGGGTCGGGGGAGACCCAGTACTTC
>TRBV18|.|TRBD1|TRBJ1-5
CASSPPGTGARPQHF
TGTGCCAGCTCACCACCCGGGACAGGCGCCCGGCCCCAGCATTTT
>TRBV20-1|many|TRBD1|TRBJ1-6
CSARVDQGASKYNSPLHF
TGCAGTGCTAGAGTTGATCAGGGGGCAAGTAAATATAATTCACCCCTCCACTTT
>TRBV5-4|.|.|TRBJ2-1
CASSLDRSSYNEQFF
TGTGCCAGCAGCTTGGACCGGTCCTCCTACAATGAGCAGTTCTTC